These T cell receptor beta chains were read from a single sample in a study of human T cells and chemical hapten exposure. TCRdb re-analysed the RACE reads in MiXCR, keeping a single row per CDR3 protein. The sample records some 52,000 distinct CDR3 sequences, 9.5% to 11% being singletons. Source: whole blood, taken in connection with sensitization to the hapten diphenylcyclopropenone (DPC). The receptor set was obtained from a woman in her forties with alopecia areata. Some clones in this sample may be carry-over from other donors' samples. Both conserved end residues are part of each CDR3. The order of the fields is CDR3 DNA, CDR3 protein, clone size, CDR3 length, D gene, V gene, J gene. D genes are given only for firm matches. Clone sizes are given selectively: once, few, many, or a class where the clone is expanded.

TGTGCCAGCAGCTTAGTGGCGAATTCACCCCTCCACTTT	CASSLVANSPLHF	once	13	NA	TRBV7-8	TRBJ1-6
TGTGCCAGCTCACCGCCGGGACAGGGGGCAAGGGGGGCCAACGTCCTGACTTTC	CASSPPGQGARGANVLTF	few	18	TRBD1	TRBV18	TRBJ2-6
TGCGCCAGCAGCTCACCGTTAGTAGGTGAGCAGTTCTTC	CASSSPLVGEQFF	NA	13	NA	TRBV5-1	TRBJ2-1
TGTGCCAGCAGTTTATACTGGACATCAAATGAAAAACTGTTTTTT	CASSLYWTSNEKLFF	few	15	NA	TRBV27	TRBJ1-4
TGTGCCATCAGTTGGGACAGGGGGAACACTGAAGCTTTCTTT	CAISWDRGNTEAFF	many	14	TRBD1	TRBV10-3	TRBJ1-1
TGTGCCAGCAGGGTGGGACCGAGGAACACCGGGGAGCTGTTTTTT	CASRVGPRNTGELFF	NA	15	NA	TRBV28	TRBJ2-2
TGTGCCAGAAGCGGACAAGGGGCCGGGGAGCTGTTTTTT	CARSGQGAGELFF	many	13	NA	TRBV5-3	TRBJ2-2
TGCGCCAGCAGTCAGAGGGTCACAGATACGCAGTATTTT	CASSQRVTDTQYF	many	13	NA	TRBV5-1	TRBJ2-3
TGCGCCAGCAGCCAAGCAGGACGGTCGTTAGATACGCAGTATTTT	CASSQAGRSLDTQYF	many	15	NA	TRBV4-1	TRBJ2-3
TGTGCCAGCAGTTTCGCCCAGGGTGCTGGGGCCAACGTCCTGACTTTC	CASSFAQGAGANVLTF	few	16	NA	TRBV12-3/TRBV12-4	TRBJ2-6
TGTGCCAGCAGCCGCGACAGTATCACTGAAGCTTTCTTT	CASSRDSITEAFF	many	13	NA	TRBV12-3/TRBV12-4	TRBJ1-1
TGCGCCAGCAGCTTGGAGGGGGACGCAAACCCGCAAGATACGCAGTATTTT	CASSLEGDANPQDTQYF	NA	17	NA	TRBV5-1	TRBJ2-3
TGTGCCAGCAGCTTAGTGGGACAGCACGAGCAGTACTTC	CASSLVGQHEQYF	NA	13	TRBD1	TRBV7-9	TRBJ2-7
TGTGCCTGTAGGACTAGCGGGGTATACAATGAGCAGTTCTTC	CACRTSGVYNEQFF	many	14	TRBD2	TRBV30	TRBJ2-1
TGTGCCAGCAGCTTCCGGACAAATCCCTCTGGGGCCAACGTCCTGACTTTC	CASSFRTNPSGANVLTF	once	17	NA	TRBV7-2	TRBJ2-6
TGCAGTGCTAGAGGTGATAGCGGGAGGGCGACTCAAACAGATACGCAGTATTTT	CSARGDSGRATQTDTQYF	few	18	TRBD2	TRBV20-1	TRBJ2-3
TGTGCCAGCAGTTTATCACTAGACAGCTCCTACGAGCAGTACTTC	CASSLSLDSSYEQYF	NA	15	NA	TRBV27	TRBJ2-7
TGTGCCAGCAGCACCAGCGGCCATAGCACAGATACGCAGTATTTT	CASSTSGHSTDTQYF	NA	15	NA	TRBV11-3	TRBJ2-3
TGCAGTGCTGGGACGGTGAACACTGAAGCTTTCTTT	CSAGTVNTEAFF	many	12	NA	TRBV20-1	TRBJ1-1
TGTGCCAGCAGCTTAGGCACTAGTTCCGGGGAGCTGTTTTTT	CASSLGTSSGELFF	many	14	NA	TRBV7-6	TRBJ2-2
TGCAGTGCTAGGCCCCCTAACTATGGCTACACCTTC	CSARPPNYGYTF	few	12	NA	TRBV20-1	TRBJ1-2
TGTGCCAGCACCCTTTACGGCGGAGGCAGTGAGCAGTTCTTC	CASTLYGGGSEQFF	many	14	NA	TRBV27	TRBJ2-1
TGTGCCAGCAGCGGGGGTAAAGGGGATCAAGAGACCCAGTACTTC	CASSGGKGDQETQYF	few	15	NA	TRBV9	TRBJ2-5
TGTGCCTGGAGTGTCGGAAGCGGGAGTGGGAATGAGCAGTTCTTC	CAWSVGSGSGNEQFF	many	15	TRBD2	TRBV30	TRBJ2-1
TGTGCCAGCAGCCATAGCGGTTACGGGCAGTACTTC	CASSHSGYGQYF	NA	12	NA	TRBV11-2	TRBJ2-7
TGTGCCAGCAGCCGACAGTCCAACACCGGGGAGCTGTTTTTT	CASSRQSNTGELFF	few	14	NA	TRBV3-1	TRBJ2-2
TGCGCCAGCAGTGAGGCTCCGGGGCCGGTTGAAGCTTTCTTT	CASSEAPGPVEAFF	NA	14	NA	TRBV10-1	TRBJ1-1
TGCGCCAGCAGCCAAGGCGCATCCTACAATGAGCAGTTCTTC	CASSQGASYNEQFF	NA	14	NA	TRBV4-1	TRBJ2-1
TGTGCCAGCAGCATAGGATCTCAACCTAACTATGGCTACACCTTC	CASSIGSQPNYGYTF	few	15	NA	TRBV5-5	TRBJ1-2
TGTGCCAGCAGCATACGGACAGGGCAAGAGACCCAGTACTTC	CASSIRTGQETQYF	many	14	TRBD1	TRBV7-9	TRBJ2-5
TGCAGTGCTCGAACCCCCGGGACTGTAGCCAATGAGCAGTTCTTC	CSARTPGTVANEQFF	few	15	NA	TRBV20-1	TRBJ2-1
TGTGCCAGCAGTTTTTGGGGCGAGCAGTACTTC	CASSFWGEQYF	NA	11	NA	TRBV12-3/TRBV12-4	TRBJ2-7
TGTGCCACCAGCAGAGATTCGTCGGCTCGGGAAAACATTCAGTACTTC	CATSRDSSARENIQYF	NA	16	NA	TRBV15	TRBJ2-4
TGTGCCAGCAGCTTAGTGGCTGGGACAGGGAATGAGCAGTTCTTC	CASSLVAGTGNEQFF	many	15	TRBD1	TRBV7-2	TRBJ2-1
TGTGCCAGCAGCTTGGAACTAGCGAACACCGGGGAGCTGTTTTTT	CASSLELANTGELFF	NA	15	NA	TRBV7-2	TRBJ2-2
TGTGCCAGCAGCCAAGGGACAGATACGCAGTATTTT	CASSQGTDTQYF	NA	12	NA	TRBV3-1	TRBJ2-3
TGCGCCAGCAGCTTGGGTCAGAACTCCTACAATGAGCAGTTCTTC	CASSLGQNSYNEQFF	many	15	NA	TRBV5-1	TRBJ2-1
TGTGCCAGCAGCCGCGGGGGGAGCAGGGATGGAGGATCACCCCTCCACTTT	CASSRGGSRDGGSPLHF	NA	17	NA	TRBV27	TRBJ1-6
TGTGCCAGCAGTTTAAAACAGGCCTATGGCTACACCTTC	CASSLKQAYGYTF	many	13	NA	TRBV27	TRBJ1-2
TGTGCCAGCAGCCTTACCCTGGGGGGGACTGAGCAGTTCTTC	CASSLTLGGTEQFF	NA	14	TRBD2	TRBV4-2	TRBJ2-1
TGTGCCAGCAGTGGAGCCCCCGGGGGAAAAGAGACCCAGTACTTC	CASSGAPGGKETQYF	NA	15	NA	TRBV25-1	TRBJ2-5
TGTGCCAGCGGGGCAGGGTCTGAAAAACTGTTTTTT	CASGAGSEKLFF	many	12	NA	TRBV12-3/TRBV12-4	TRBJ1-4